The 23 T cell receptor beta chains presented below share a single source sample, sequenced in a study of blood T cell repertoires in COVID-19. Profiling relied on immunoSEQ multiplex PCR, and the TCRdb table lists in-frame clones only, not all of them. The sample consists of 52,000 or so clones, just under 85% of them appearing once. The sequencing sample was made of peripheral blood. Receptor source: a human donor in a cohort sampled during active COVID-19.

This rearrangement joins TRBV4-3 to TRBJ2-5; 11 positions match TRBD2. Trimming cost V 3 bases and J 2 bases; bases outside gene matches: 2. Germline V gene lookup returns CDR1 LGHNA and CDR2 YSLEER. The CDR3 totals 15 residues. The CDR3 spells CASSHLAGGQETQYF. The CDR3 DNA reads TGCGCCAGCAGCCACCTAGCGGGGGGACAAGAGACCCAGTACTTC.

This clone was seen more than once but under ten times. The chain links TRBV30 to TRBJ2-3, with TRBD2 matching over 7 bases. With 0 bases clipped from V and 2 bases from J, the junction kept 8 bases outside the gene matches. Germline CDR1 reads GTSNPN; CDR2 reads SVGIG (reference sequence). There are 16 residues in the CDR3. The CDR3, as DNA: TGTGCCTGGAGTGTTGATCCTAGCGGTTACACAGATACGCAGTATTTT. It codes for CAWSVDPSGYTDTQYF.

The chain employs TRBV6-5 and TRBJ2-5; 9 bases match TRBD1. From germline, CDR1 is MNHEY and CDR2 SVGAGI. J gave up 3 bases and V 6 bases, and 8 bases lay outside the gene matches. The CDR3 extends over 15 amino acids. The CDR3 here is CASRGTGTGKETQYF. The DNA of the CDR3 is TGTGCCAGCAGGGGAACCGGGACAGGGAAAGAGACCCAGTACTTC.

The chain joins TRBV6-2 or TRBV6-3 to TRBJ1-2, with D unclear. V dropped 4 bases and J dropped 8 bases, with 17 bases sitting between them. This CDR3 contains 14 residues. CDR1 and CDR2 (germline): MNHEY, SVGEGT. This CDR3 reads CASSLPVSRWGYTF. The CDR3, as DNA: TGTGCCAGCAGTTTACCTGTTTCGCGCTGGGGCTACACCTTC.

This clone was observed a handful of times. The gene calls are TRBV4-2 and TRBJ2-2; tentative D call: TRBD2 (6 bases). The ends were cut back, 0 bases at V and 1 base at J, with 15 bases in the middle. CDR1 is LGHNA and CDR2 is YNFKEQ in the germline V gene. The CDR3 covers 18 residues. The CDR3 here is CASSQEVSRDLNTGELFF. For the CDR3, the DNA is TGTGCCAGCAGCCAAGAGGTCTCCAGGGACTTGAACACCGGGGAGCTGTTTTTT.

The chain links TRBV5-1 to TRBJ2-7; D gene unclear. Germline-derived CDR1 and CDR2 are SGHRS and YFSETQ. Trimming pared 0 bases from V and 0 bases from J, leaving 7 bases between. This CDR3 contains 14 residues. The CDR3: CASSLALASYEQYF. DNA for the CDR3: TGCGCCAGCAGCTTGGCCTTGGCCTCCTACGAGCAGTACTTC.

This chain uses TRBV29-1 with TRBJ2-7; D is unresolved. Germline V gene lookup returns CDR1 SQVTM and CDR2 ANQGSEA. Deletions cut 5 bases from V and 3 bases from J, with 5 bases between. This CDR3 comprises 10 residues. CDR3 in amino acids: CSVLLYEQYF. The CDR3 DNA reads as TGCAGCGTTTTACTCTACGAGCAGTACTTC.

The sample holds one count of this clone. The chain carries TRBV7-9 and TRBJ2-1, with D maybe TRBD2 (7 bases). Germline values: CDR1 SEHNR, CDR2 FQNEAQ (reference sequence). This CDR3 is 18 amino acids long. V dropped 5 bases and J dropped 1 base, with 21 bases sitting between them. The CDR3 coding sequence is TGTGCCAGCAGCCCACGACGCGGCGGGGGCCCATCCTACAATGAGCAGTTCTTC. Its protein product is CASSPRRGGGPSYNEQFF.

The chain employs TRBV6-2 or TRBV6-3 and TRBJ1-5; D perhaps matches TRBD1 (5 bases). Germline V gene sequence: CDR1 MNHEY, CDR2 SVGEGT. CDR3 length: 15 residues. Trimming took 2 bases from V and 4 from J, leaving 12 bases between them. For the CDR3, the DNA is TGTGCCAGCAGTTACGGTGGGCCAGGGAATCAGCCCCAGCATTTT. Translated: CASSYGGPGNQPQHF.

The chain recombines TRBV9 with TRBJ1-1, with 10 bases fitting TRBD1. The length of the CDR3 is 18 residues. V was pared by 0 bases and J by 5 bases, with 13 bases of the junction left unmatched. The germline V gene encodes CDR1 SGDLS and CDR2 YYNGEE. The CDR3 is CASSVASKEDRGQTEAFF. In nucleotides, the CDR3 is TGTGCCAGCAGCGTAGCGTCCAAGGAAGACAGGGGGCAAACTGAAGCTTTCTTT.

This clone was counted once. V usage is TRBV28 and J usage is TRBJ2-7, with TRBD1 matching 8 bases. V dropped 6 bases and J dropped 6; count of bases not matched to a gene: 7. CDR1 is MDHEN, CDR2 SYDVKM, per germline. This CDR3 is 13 amino acids long. The CDR3 protein is CASRQDRVREQYF. In DNA, the CDR3 is TGTGCCAGCAGGCAGGACAGGGTGCGCGAGCAGTACTTC.

The chain carries TRBV2 and TRBJ2-3, with TRBD2 matching over 8 bases. Germline V gives CDR1 SNHLY, CDR2 FYNNEI. V shed 7 bases and J 3 bases; nucleotides not matched to a gene: 6. The CDR3 covers 14 residues. The chain's CDR3 is CASIRSGDTDTQYF. The CDR3 DNA is TGTGCCAGCATTCGTAGCGGGGATACAGATACGCAGTATTTT.

This chain uses TRBV18 with TRBJ2-3, with 7 bases fitting TRBD1. The V segment lost 6 bases and the J segment 2 bases; nucleotides outside the gene matches: 5. The germline V gene encodes CDR1 KGHSH and CDR2 LQKENI. The CDR3 spans 14 residues. CDR3 coding DNA: TGTGCCAGCTCTCAAACAGGGGTCACAGATACGCAGTATTTT. Amino acids: CASSQTGVTDTQYF.

The CDR3 sequence: CASSSPGTSYFHEQFF. CDR3 DNA sequence: TGTGCCAGCAGCTCTCCCGGGACTAGCTACTTCCATGAGCAGTTCTTC. The chain has TRBV7-3 and TRBJ2-1; 9 positions agree with TRBD2. In germline, CDR1 is SGHTA, CDR2 FQGTGA. After removal of 4 bases from V and 8 bases from J, the junction contained 12 bases not matched to a gene. This CDR3 has 16 amino acids.

The chain uses TRBV2 and TRBJ1-2; no clear D gene. Germline-derived CDR1 and CDR2 are SNHLY and FYNNEI. V gave up 2 bases and J gave up 6 bases, with 13 bases separating them. This CDR3 has 14 amino acids. CDR3 sequence (DNA): TGTGCCAGCAGTGAATGGGCCCCGACGGATGGCTACACCTTC. Translation gives CASSEWAPTDGYTF.

The J gene is TRBJ1-2, the V gene TRBV5-4; 8 bases match TRBD1. This CDR3 is 18 amino acids long. Germline V gives CDR1 SGHNT, CDR2 YYREEE (reference sequence). V lost 4 bases, J lost 1 base, and 15 bases stayed unmatched. The CDR3 DNA follows: TGTGCCAGCAGCCATATGACGCCGACAGGGGAAATTAACTATGGCTACACCTTC. Its protein is CASSHMTPTGEINYGYTF.

The chain has TRBV19 and TRBJ2-5, with D possibly being TRBD1 (5 bases). Trimming shortened V by 2 bases and J by 2 bases, and 12 bases separated the two germline ends. This CDR3 contains 15 residues. Germline assignment: CDR1 LNHDA and CDR2 SQIVND (reference sequence). CDR3 in amino acids: CASSIQGNGQETQYF. CDR3 DNA sequence: TGTGCCAGTAGTATACAGGGAAATGGGCAAGAGACCCAGTACTTC.

In its sample, this clone was seen once. CDR3 nucleotides: TGCAGTGCTACTAATAATCAGCCCCAGCATTTT. This translates into CSATNNQPQHF. The chain recombines TRBV20-1 with TRBJ1-5; D gene unclear. The germline CDR1 and CDR2 sequences are DFQATT and SNEGSKA (reference sequence). Trimming left V 4 bases short and J 4 bases short, with 5 bases between. The CDR3 covers 11 residues.

This clone was seen only once. J is TRBJ2-5 and V is TRBV7-3, with 16 bases identical to TRBD2. The CDR3 runs 18 residues. Germline V gene sequence: CDR1 SGHTA, CDR2 FQGTGA. V was pared by 5 bases and J by 5 bases, with 11 bases of the junction left unmatched. CDR3 region: CASSAGLAGGPALETQYF. DNA of the CDR3: TGTGCCAGCAGCGCGGGACTAGCGGGGGGGCCGGCTCTGGAGACCCAGTACTTC.

This clone was seen only once. This chain joins TRBV5-1 and TRBJ2-7, with 8 bases that match TRBD1. With 3 bases clipped from V and 3 bases from J, the junction kept 8 bases outside the gene matches. The CDR3 sequence is 15 residues long. Germline CDR1 and CDR2: SGHRS and YFSETQ. CDR3 coding DNA: TGCGCCAGCAGCTCTGGACAGGGTTCCATCTACGAGCAGTACTTC. It is translated as CASSSGQGSIYEQYF.

CDR3 sequence: CASSQAGQGIKQYF. Written as DNA, the CDR3 is TGTGCCAGCAGCCAAGCTGGACAGGGGATCAAGCAGTACTTC. This chain connects TRBV3-1 (or the pseudogene TRBV3-2) to TRBJ2-7; 9 nucleotides align to TRBD1. The CDR3 runs 14 residues. CDR1 and CDR2 (germline): LGHDT, YNNKEL (reference sequence). Trimming took 1 base from V and 8 from J; bases not matched to a gene: 6.

The table lists this clone with a count of one. The J gene is TRBJ1-4, the V gene TRBV30; D unresolved. Trimming left V 2 bases short and J 4 bases short, with 11 bases between. Germline V CDR1 and CDR2: GTSNPN, SVGIG (reference sequence). The CDR3 contains 14 residues. CDR3 protein: CAWSIHQINEKLFF. CDR3 nucleotide sequence: TGTGCCTGGAGTATTCATCAGATTAATGAAAAACTGTTTTTT.

The chain joins TRBV5-4 to TRBJ2-5, with D possibly matching TRBD2 (5 bases). This CDR3 comprises 16 residues. Trimming shortened V by 4 bases and J by 5 bases, and 21 bases separated the two germline ends. Germline CDR1 reads SGHNT; CDR2 reads YYREEE (reference sequence). CDR3: CASSPESGWGRETQYF. The CDR3 nucleotides are TGTGCCAGCAGCCCAGAATCGGGGTGGGGTAGGGAGACCCAGTACTTC.